This T cell receptor (beta chain) was recovered during a study of T cell responses to AZD1222 COVID-19 vaccine (dated by TCRdb to about 2021). Regarding the research as a whole: Because spike-specific TCR depth and breadth did not differ between the two schedules, AZD1222 recipients who got a second dose at roughly 4 weeks were pooled with those who got a second dose at roughly 12 weeks. Trial participants were enrolled into age subgroups of 18-55, 56-69 and 70-plus years, which contained about 150, 28 and 57 TCR-sequenced participants, respectively. A total of about 240 trial participants underwent TCR sequencing, of whom about 210 received two doses of AZD1222 and around 25 received two doses of the MenACWY control vaccine.

The CDR1 and CDR2 encoded by the germline V gene (reference sequence) are LGHDT and YNNKEL. V sheds 4 bases and J sheds 4 bases, leaving 16 bases between their ends. Reading from cysteine to phenylalanine, the CDR3 counts 16 amino acids. Only CDR3 DNA remains: 48 bases, in frame from the first base. The CDR3 regions of human TCRbeta chains were analyzed by immunosequencing. The study's own analysis went as follows. TCRs in the repertoires were matched against a reference library of SARS-CoV-2-specific TCRs that had been generated with the MIRA antigen-specificity platform. Breadth meant the fraction of unique TCRs that were SARS-CoV-2-associated, whereas depth meant the fraction of total T cells that were SARS-CoV-2-associated. Using the MIRA data, each spike-specific TCR was assigned both to the spike region to which the TCR was reactive and to a CD4 or CD8 class. Log10-transformed breadth and depth values were compared by one-way ANOVA with Sidak's multiple comparisons tests. What TCRdb holds here is the immuneACCESS table cut down to in-frame rearrangements. Part of the clones is not present; checked against another copy, under half of the missing clones reflect an unresolved V gene, and the others are unexplained. The V and J calls and the clone size are those of that table, but D and trimming were determined from the DNA. The sample table lists 180,000 or so clones, less than 90% of them with a count of one. The top ten constitute under 2% of the sample.

Read against the paper, the sample's time point label means: baseline before first vaccination. Vaccinee samples came from UK trials COV001 and COV002, including a single-blind randomized controlled phase 2/3 trial of AZD1222 (ChAdOx1 nCoV-19) in healthy adults. For TCRbeta chain sequencing, PBMC samples from trial participants were taken at day 0 and at day 28 after the second dose. Broader findings and caveats from the paper: Spike-specific TCR breadth and depth rose significantly after two AZD1222 doses compared with day 0 and with MenACWY recipients. Most participants were white British and females outnumbered males, and the authors suggested that clonal diversity may have been underestimated. Only a handful of AZD1222 recipients were SARS-CoV-2 seropositive at baseline, limiting conclusions about previously exposed vaccinees. Reportedly, close to half of the unique spike-specific TCRs recognized epitopes lying outside the regions that are mutated in the B.1.351 and B.1.1.7 variants. In the small 56-69-year group, the increase in depth fell short of significance, most likely because of low power. Because no day 14 peak-response samples were available, the repertoires could be characterized only after the peak T cell response. CD4 TCRs associated with the vaccine covered the entire spike protein, and the dominant responses were in regions 160-218 and 743-854.

As to this clone: No cognate antigen has been identified for it. Base qualities are not provided; no much larger clone lies one nucleotide away.

The TCR comes from an adult in good health. Source: peripheral blood, taken on day 0 of AZD1222 vaccination. The chain is assembled from TRBV3-1 (or the pseudogene TRBV3-2) and TRBJ2-2, with TRBD1 tentatively as D gene (6 bases match). The nucleotide sequence is given as TGTGCCAGCAGCCCACCAGCAGGGGCGATCACCGGGGAGCTGTTTTTT. Translated, it gives CASSPPAGAITGELFF.